A selection of T cell receptor beta chains follows, all from one sample in a study of shared clonotypes between healthy human individuals. The repertoire was sequenced with immunoSEQ multiplex PCR; TCRdb's copy has only in-frame clones and lacks some. The sample includes over 800,000 clones, approximately 92% seen only once; the top ten take 24%. Specimen: naive CD8+ T cells sorted from blood. These receptors were obtained from a man aged 25 to 40 in good health. Both conserved end residues are part of each CDR3. D genes are given only for firm matches. Expanded clones are given a class, and other clones once, few, many or no size at all.

J | length | V | D | size | DNA | CDR3
TRBJ2-7 | 14 | TRBV27 | TRBD1 | - | TGTGCCAGCAGTTTAAGACAGGGCGGCTACGAGCAGTACTTC | CASSLRQGGYEQYF
TRBJ1-2 | 16 | TRBV9 | - | - | TGTGCCAGCAGCGTAGACCCTGCAGGCGCCTCTTATGGCTACACCTTC | CASSVDPAGASYGYTF
TRBJ1-4 | 15 | TRBV7-8 | - | - | TGTGCCAGCAGCCCTATTGAGGCAGGGGTAGGGAAACTGTTTTTT | CASSPIEAGVGKLFF
TRBJ2-7 | 14 | TRBV30 | - | - | TGTGCCTGGAGTCCAGAGGGGGATGGCTACGAGCAGTACTTC | CAWSPEGDGYEQYF
TRBJ1-1 | 13 | TRBV30 | - | - | TGTGCCTGGAGTTTGGGGCTGGTGCAAGAAGCTTTCTTT | CAWSLGLVQEAFF
TRBJ2-1 | 13 | TRBV7-2 | - | - | TGTGCCAGCAGCTTTTTCCGGTCTGATGAGCAGTTCTTC | CASSFFRSDEQFF
TRBJ1-1 | 11 | TRBV6-1 | - | - | TGTGCCAGCAGTGACAGCACTGAAGCTTTCTTT | CASSDSTEAFF
TRBJ2-7 | 14 | TRBV15 | TRBD2 | - | TGTGCCACCAGCGCGGGACTAGCGGGAGTCGAGCAGTACTTC | CATSAGLAGVEQYF
TRBJ2-7 | 10 | TRBV2 | - | - | TGTGCCAGCAGTGGGCTCGAGCAGTACTTC | CASSGLEQYF
TRBJ1-4 | 15 | TRBV11-2 | TRBD1 | - | TGTGCCAGCAGCTTAGTGGGACAGCTCAATGAAAAACTGTTTTTT | CASSLVGQLNEKLFF
TRBJ2-7 | 16 | TRBV10-2 | TRBD1 | - | TGCGCCAGCAGTGATAGGTTCGACAGGGGGCGTTACGAGCAGTACTTC | CASSDRFDRGRYEQYF
TRBJ2-4 | 16 | TRBV4-1 | TRBD2 | - | TGCGCCAGCAGCCCCTCTAGCGGGAGCGGCAAAAACATTCAGTACTTC | CASSPSSGSGKNIQYF
TRBJ2-3 | 17 | TRBV4-1 | - | - | TGCGCCAGCAGCCCACTAGAGCGGCCTTACCGCACAGATACGCAGTATTTT | CASSPLERPYRTDTQYF
TRBJ2-1 | 13 | TRBV11-2 | - | few | TGTGCCAGCAGCCGAGATTCGGTCAATGAGCAGTTCTTC | CASSRDSVNEQFF
TRBJ2-1 | 15 | TRBV27 | TRBD2 | - | TGTGCCAGCAGTGACCGACTAGCGGGAGGGCATGAGCAGTTCTTC | CASSDRLAGGHEQFF
TRBJ2-1 | 16 | TRBV27 | TRBD2 | - | TGTGCCAGCAGTCTTCTGGGGGTAGCGGGAAACAATGAGCAGTTCTTC | CASSLLGVAGNNEQFF
TRBJ1-3 | 13 | TRBV29-1 | - | - | TGCAGCGTTTACCGCTTAGACCTCAACACCATATATTTT | CSVYRLDLNTIYF
TRBJ2-2 | 17 | TRBV14 | TRBD2 | - | TGTGCCAGCAGCCAAGTGGGGATAGCGGGAGTTGTCGGGGAGCTGTTTTTT | CASSQVGIAGVVGELFF
TRBJ2-5 | 16 | TRBV5-1 | TRBD1 | - | TGCGCCAGCAGCCCGGATCCGGGACAGCAACTAGAGACCCAGTACTTC | CASSPDPGQQLETQYF
TRBJ2-1 | 21 | TRBV28 | TRBD1 | - | TGTGCCAGCAGTTTCGCCGGGACAGGGGCTTTTGGAGCGGGAGTTCTCTATGAGCAGTTCTTC | CASSFAGTGAFGAGVLYEQFF
TRBJ2-3 | 13 | TRBV4-1 | - | - | TGCGCCAGCAGCCAATCCTGGGCAGATACGCAGTATTTT | CASSQSWADTQYF
TRBJ2-7 | 15 | TRBV27 | - | - | TGTGCCAGCAGTCCGGCGGGACAGATGAACTACGAGCAGTACTTC | CASSPAGQMNYEQYF
TRBJ2-1 | 15 | TRBV5-1 | - | - | TGCGCCAGCAGTTTTGGACATCACTCCTACAATGAGCAGTTCTTC | CASSFGHHSYNEQFF
TRBJ1-1 | 13 | TRBV6-5 | - | - | TGTGCCAGCAGCCCCGGCATGAACACTGAAGCTTTCTTT | CASSPGMNTEAFF
TRBJ1-1 | 14 | TRBV27 | - | - | TGTGCCAGCAGTTTATTATGGGGTGTAACTGAAGCTTTCTTT | CASSLLWGVTEAFF
TRBJ2-2 | 16 | TRBV11-2 | - | - | TGTGCCAGCAGCTTCGGAGCGCAGGGGAGCACCGGGGAGCTGTTTTTT | CASSFGAQGSTGELFF
TRBJ2-1 | 15 | TRBV6-4 | TRBD2 | - | TGTGCCAGCAGCCCCCGGGACGGGGGGTACAATGAGCAGTTCTTC | CASSPRDGGYNEQFF
TRBJ2-1 | 15 | TRBV5-5 | TRBD1 | - | TGTGCCAGCAGCATAATGACAGGGGGAGGATATGAGCAGTTCTTC | CASSIMTGGGYEQFF
TRBJ2-7 | 17 | TRBV5-1 | - | - | TGCGCCAGCAGCTCGGGACTTGAGGGGGAGAAGGCCTACGAGCAGTACTTC | CASSSGLEGEKAYEQYF
TRBJ2-1 | 15 | TRBV27 | TRBD2 | - | TGTGCCAGCAGTTTTAGCGGGGTCTCCTACAATGAGCAGTTCTTC | CASSFSGVSYNEQFF
TRBJ1-1 | 14 | TRBV7-9 | - | - | TGTGCCAGCAGCTTGCTTAGGACAGCGGATGAAGCTTTCTTT | CASSLLRTADEAFF
TRBJ1-3 | 14 | TRBV7-9 | - | - | TGTGCCAGCAGCCAAACCCACTCTGGAAACACCATATATTTT | CASSQTHSGNTIYF
TRBJ1-1 | 13 | TRBV9 | - | - | TGTGCCAGCAGCGTAGGCGGGGAGACTGAAGCTTTCTTT | CASSVGGETEAFF
TRBJ2-7 | 16 | TRBV19 | TRBD2 | few | TGTGCCAGTAGCGCAGAGGGGACTAGCGGCAACTACGAGCAGTACTTC | CASSAEGTSGNYEQYF
TRBJ2-7 | 13 | TRBV15 | - | - | TGTGCCACCAGCAGGGATCAGTCCTACGAGCAGTACTTC | CATSRDQSYEQYF
TRBJ2-7 | 14 | TRBV27 | - | - | TGTGCCAGCAGTTTATCAGCGGGACAGTACGAGCAGTACTTC | CASSLSAGQYEQYF
TRBJ2-1 | 17 | TRBV29-1 | TRBD2 | - | TGCAGCGTTGAAGATCCCCCCCTTGCGGGAGTGGGGAATGAGCAGTTCTTC | CSVEDPPLAGVGNEQFF
TRBJ2-1 | 15 | TRBV7-6 | TRBD2 | - | TGTGCCAGCAGCTTAAGGTTAGGGACTAATAATGAGCAGTTCTTC | CASSLRLGTNNEQFF
TRBJ2-1 | 17 | TRBV9 | TRBD2 | - | TGTGCCAGCAGCGTGGGACTAGCAAGCTACGGCTACAATGAGCAGTTCTTC | CASSVGLASYGYNEQFF
TRBJ1-4 | 20 | TRBV5-5 | TRBD1 | - | TGTGCCAGCAGCTACCCTGGAGGAGAGACAGGGGGCGCGAATTATGAAAAACTGTTTTTT | CASSYPGGETGGANYEKLFF
TRBJ2-7 | 12 | TRBV6-5 | - | - | TGTGCCAGCAGCCCGGGATTACACGAGCAGTACTTC | CASSPGLHEQYF
TRBJ2-1 | 14 | TRBV13 | TRBD2 | - | TGTGCCAGCAGCACGGGACTAGCGGACAATGAGCAGTTCTTC | CASSTGLADNEQFF
TRBJ2-7 | 15 | TRBV28 | - | - | TGTGCCAGCAGTTTCCCGGGGTTGAGCTCCTACGAGCAGTACTTC | CASSFPGLSSYEQYF
TRBJ2-1 | 17 | TRBV28 | - | - | TGTGCCAGCAGTTTAATGGGCGGGGCGACATTCTACAATGAGCAGTTCTTC | CASSLMGGATFYNEQFF
TRBJ2-1 | 11 | TRBV29-1 | - | - | TGCAGCGTTGAAATCCTAGGTATGGAGTTCTTC | CSVEILGMEFF
TRBJ2-2 | 17 | TRBV18 | TRBD2 | - | TGTGCCAGCTCACCGGATCCCCTAGCGGGAGGCACCGGGGAGCTGTTTTTT | CASSPDPLAGGTGELFF
TRBJ2-2 | 13 | TRBV29-1 | - | - | TGCAGCGTTGTACGAGCGGGCACCGGGGAGCTGTTTTTT | CSVVRAGTGELFF
TRBJ2-2 | 16 | TRBV5-5 | TRBD2 | - | TGTGCCAGCAGCTTAGGACTAGCGGTTAACACCGGGGAGCTGTTTTTT | CASSLGLAVNTGELFF
TRBJ2-7 | 11 | TRBV11-2 | - | - | TGTGCCAGCAGCTTTCAGGACGAGCAGTACTTC | CASSFQDEQYF
TRBJ2-1 | 15 | TRBV10-1 | TRBD1 | - | TGCGCCAGCAGTGATTCCCAGGGGGCATGGTATGAGCAGTTCTTC | CASSDSQGAWYEQFF
TRBJ2-3 | 16 | TRBV11-2 | - | - | TGTGCCAGCAGCTCCCAAAGGGGACACAGCACAGATACGCAGTATTTT | CASSSQRGHSTDTQYF
TRBJ1-5 | 14 | TRBV19 | TRBD1 | - | TGTGCCAGTAGCATCGGGACAGGGATCCAGCCCCAGCATTTT | CASSIGTGIQPQHF
TRBJ2-1 | 15 | TRBV5-5 | - | - | TGTGCCAGCAGCTTGGTGCCAGCGGCCTACAATGAGCAGTTCTTC | CASSLVPAAYNEQFF
TRBJ2-1 | 15 | TRBV11-2 | TRBD2 | - | TGTGCCAGCAGTCCCAGCGGGAATCTCCGCAGTGAGCAGTTCTTC | CASSPSGNLRSEQFF
TRBJ2-7 | 13 | TRBV11-2 | - | - | TGTGCCAGCAGCGATGGGCCGGCCTACGAGCAGTACTTC | CASSDGPAYEQYF
TRBJ2-1 | 13 | TRBV27 | - | - | TGTGCCAGCAGTTTATCGCTACTACTAGCCCCGTTCTTC | CASSLSLLLAPFF
TRBJ2-1 | 14 | TRBV7-9 | TRBD2 | - | TGTGCCAGCAGCTTCGCGGGAGTAAACAATGAGCAGTTCTTC | CASSFAGVNNEQFF